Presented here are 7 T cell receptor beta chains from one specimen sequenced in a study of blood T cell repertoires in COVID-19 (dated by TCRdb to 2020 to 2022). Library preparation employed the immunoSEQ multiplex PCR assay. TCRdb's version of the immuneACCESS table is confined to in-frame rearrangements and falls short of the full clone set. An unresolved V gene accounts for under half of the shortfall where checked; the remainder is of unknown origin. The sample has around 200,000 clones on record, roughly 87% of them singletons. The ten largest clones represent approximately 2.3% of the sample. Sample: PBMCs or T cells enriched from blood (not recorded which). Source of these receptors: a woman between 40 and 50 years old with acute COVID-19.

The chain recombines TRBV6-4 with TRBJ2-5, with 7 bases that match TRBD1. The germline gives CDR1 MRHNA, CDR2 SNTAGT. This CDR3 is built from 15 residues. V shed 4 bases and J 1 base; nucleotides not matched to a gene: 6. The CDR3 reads CASSVTGTAQETQYF. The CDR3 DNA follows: TGTGCCAGCAGTGTCACGGGGACAGCCCAAGAGACCCAGTACTTC.

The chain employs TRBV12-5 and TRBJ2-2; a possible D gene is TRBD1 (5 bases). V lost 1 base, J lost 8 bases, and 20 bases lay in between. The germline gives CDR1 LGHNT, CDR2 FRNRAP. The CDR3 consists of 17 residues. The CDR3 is CASGLARQSNVAGELFF. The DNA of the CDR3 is TGTGCTAGTGGTTTGGCCCGACAGTCGAATGTGGCGGGGGAGCTGTTTTTT.

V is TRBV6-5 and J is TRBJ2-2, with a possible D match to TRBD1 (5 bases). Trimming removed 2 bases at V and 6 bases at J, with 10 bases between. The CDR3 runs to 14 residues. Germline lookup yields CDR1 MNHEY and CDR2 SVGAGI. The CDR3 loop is CASSYVTDPGELFF. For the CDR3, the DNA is TGTGCCAGCAGTTACGTGACAGACCCCGGGGAGCTGTTTTTT.

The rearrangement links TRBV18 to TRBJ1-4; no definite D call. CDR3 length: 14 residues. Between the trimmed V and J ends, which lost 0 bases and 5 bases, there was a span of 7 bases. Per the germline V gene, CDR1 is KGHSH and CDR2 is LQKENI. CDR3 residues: CASSPPQLNEKLFF. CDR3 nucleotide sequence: TGTGCCAGCTCACCACCCCAACTCAATGAAAAACTGTTTTTT. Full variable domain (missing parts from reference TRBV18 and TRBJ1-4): NAGVMQNPRHLVRRRGQEARLRCSPMKGHSHVYWYRQLPEEGLKFMVYLQKENIIDESGMPKERFSAEFPKEGPSILRIQQVVRGDSAAYFCASSPPQLNEKLFFGSGTQLSVL.

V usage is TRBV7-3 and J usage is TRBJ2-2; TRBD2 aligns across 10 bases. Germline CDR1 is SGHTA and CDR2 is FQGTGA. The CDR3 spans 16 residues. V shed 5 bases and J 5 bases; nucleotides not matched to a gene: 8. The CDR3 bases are TGTGCCAGCAGCATAGGGCTAGCGGGAGAAACCGGGGAGCTGTTTTTT. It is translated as CASSIGLAGETGELFF.

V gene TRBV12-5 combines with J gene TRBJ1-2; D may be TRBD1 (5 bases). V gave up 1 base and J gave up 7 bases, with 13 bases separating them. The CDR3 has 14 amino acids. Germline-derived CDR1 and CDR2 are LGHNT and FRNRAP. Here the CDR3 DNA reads TGTGCTAGTGGTTTGGCGGCAGTGGGGGGTGGCTACACCTTC. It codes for CASGLAAVGGGYTF.

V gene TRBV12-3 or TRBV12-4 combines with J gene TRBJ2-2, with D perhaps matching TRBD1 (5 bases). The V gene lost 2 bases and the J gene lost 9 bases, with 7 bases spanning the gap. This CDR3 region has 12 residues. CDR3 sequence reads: CASSLWGRELFF. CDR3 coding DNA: TGTGCCAGCAGTTTATGGGGCAGGGAGCTGTTTTTT.